The 5 T cell receptor beta chains below come from one sample, sequenced in a study of long-term antiretroviral therapy in people with HIV. The authors ran the immunoSEQ assay, v3.0, at survey level. TCRdb's copy holds only in-frame clones and misses some; the assay was immunoSEQ multiplex PCR. The table lists 20,000 to 30,000 clones, under 90% of them singletons. The material sequenced was unsorted PBMCs, taken at the start of antiretroviral therapy, before treatment. These receptors all stem from a woman younger than 35 with HIV.

The chain is built from TRBV11-2 and TRBJ2-7; 10 bases match TRBD1. Germline V gene lookup returns CDR1 SGHAT and CDR2 FQNNGV. The length of the CDR3 is 14 residues. Trimming at V came to 0 bases and at J to 6 bases, leaving 2 bases not matched to a gene. The CDR3 DNA is TGTGCCAGCAGCTTAGAGACAGGGGGCGGCGAGCAGTACTTC. Its translation: CASSLETGGGEQYF.

The chain has TRBV10-3 and TRBJ2-3; 10 bases fit TRBD2. There are 15 residues in the CDR3. The junction had 10 bases not matched to a gene; V was cut back by 7 bases and J by 6 bases. CDR1 is ENHRY and CDR2 is SYGVKD in the germline V gene. As DNA, the CDR3 is TGTGCCATCAACCCTAGCGGGAGTAAGGGGGATACGCAGTATTTT. Translating it yields CAINPSGSKGDTQYF.

This sequence joins TRBV6-1 and TRBJ1-1, with no clear D. Deletions cut 2 bases from V and 1 base from J, with 8 bases between. The CDR3 length is 14 residues. Germline V CDR1 and CDR2: MNHNS, SASEGT. The DNA of the CDR3 is TGTGCCAGCAGTGAATCGACGGCGAACACTGAAGCTTTCTTT. Protein product: CASSESTANTEAFF.

This chain connects TRBV2 to TRBJ2-7, with TRBD1 matching over 7 bases. The CDR3 runs to 12 residues. The germline V gene encodes CDR1 SNHLY and CDR2 FYNNEI. Losses at the gene ends were 11 bases for V and 5 bases for J; bases not matched to a gene: 9. As DNA, the CDR3 is TGTGCCTGTGCCAGGGACAGCAACGAGCAGTACTTC. Translating it yields CACARDSNEQYF. The whole variable domain, remainder taken from reference TRBV2 and TRBJ2-7, is EPEVTQTPSHQVTQMGQEVILRCVPISNHLYFYWYRQILGQKVEFLVSFYNNEISEKSEIFDDQFSVERPDGSNFTLKIRSTKLEDSAMYFCACARDSNEQYFGPGTRLTVT.

This chain connects TRBV10-3 to TRBJ1-1; TRBD1 is a possible D gene (6 bases). There are 14 residues in the CDR3. CDR1 and CDR2 from the germline V gene are ENHRY and SYGVKD. With 1 base removed from V and 1 base from J, the gap between germline ends came to 7 bases. The CDR3 bases are TGTGCCATCAGTGAGTTAGGGGGGAACACTGAAGCTTTCTTT. Protein: CAISELGGNTEAFF.